The text below deals with one T cell receptor (beta chain). These data belong to a study of blood T cell repertoires in COVID-19. Original methodology: Reference gene primer amplification yielded estimated nucleated cell counts. Sequenced by immunoSEQ multiplex PCR; TCRdb stores in-frame clones only, minus some. V and J calls and clone size are those listed in that table; D and trimming were worked out from the DNA. This table has some 48,000 clones, 80% to 90% appearing once. Per the germline V gene, CDR1 is SEHNR and CDR2 is FQNEAQ (reference sequence). Losses at the gene ends were 6 bases for V and 4 bases for J; bases not matched to a gene: 7. The length of the CDR3 is 14 residues.

The receptor was isolated from a human donor in a cohort sampled during active COVID-19. This chain connects TRBV7-9 to TRBJ1-2; 8 nucleotides line up with TRBD1. The specimen sequenced was peripheral blood. The CDR3 loop is CASSTGTGPYGYTF. CDR3 DNA sequence: TGTGCCAGCAGTACCGGGACAGGTCCCTATGGCTACACCTTC.